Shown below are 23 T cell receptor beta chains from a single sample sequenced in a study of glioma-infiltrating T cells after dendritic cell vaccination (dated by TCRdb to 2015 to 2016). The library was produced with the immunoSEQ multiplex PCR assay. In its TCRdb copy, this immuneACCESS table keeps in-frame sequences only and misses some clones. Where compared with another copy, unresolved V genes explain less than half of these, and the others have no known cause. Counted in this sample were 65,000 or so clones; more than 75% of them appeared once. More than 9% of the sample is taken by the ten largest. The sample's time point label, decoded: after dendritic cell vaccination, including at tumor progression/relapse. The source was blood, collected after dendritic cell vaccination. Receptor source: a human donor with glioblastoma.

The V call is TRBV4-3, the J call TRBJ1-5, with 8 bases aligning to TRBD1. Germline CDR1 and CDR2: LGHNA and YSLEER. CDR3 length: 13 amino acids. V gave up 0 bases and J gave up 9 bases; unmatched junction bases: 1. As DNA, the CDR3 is TGCGCCAGCAGCCAAGATGGGACAGGGCCCCAGCATTTT. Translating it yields CASSQDGTGPQHF.

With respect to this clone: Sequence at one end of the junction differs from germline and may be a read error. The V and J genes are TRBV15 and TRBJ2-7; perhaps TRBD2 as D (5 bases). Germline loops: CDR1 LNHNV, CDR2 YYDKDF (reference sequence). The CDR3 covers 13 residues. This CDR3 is CATSGDRGFEQYF. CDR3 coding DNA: TGTGCCACCAGCGGAGATCGAGGGTTCGAGCAGTACTTC.

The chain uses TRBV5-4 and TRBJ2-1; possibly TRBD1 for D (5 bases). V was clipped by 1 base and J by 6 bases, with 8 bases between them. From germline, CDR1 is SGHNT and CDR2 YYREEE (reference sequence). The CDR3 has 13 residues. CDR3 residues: CASSLTGSNEQFF. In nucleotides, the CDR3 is TGTGCCAGCAGCTTGACAGGATCCAATGAGCAGTTCTTC.

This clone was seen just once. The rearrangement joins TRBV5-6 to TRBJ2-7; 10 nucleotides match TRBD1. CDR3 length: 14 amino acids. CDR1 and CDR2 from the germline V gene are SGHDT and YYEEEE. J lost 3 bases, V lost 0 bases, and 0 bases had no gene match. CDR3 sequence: CASSLGTGGYEQYF. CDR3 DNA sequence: TGTGCCAGCAGCTTGGGGACAGGGGGCTACGAGCAGTACTTC. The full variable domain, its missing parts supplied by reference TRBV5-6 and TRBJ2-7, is DAGVTQSPTHLIKTRGQQVTLRCSPKSGHDTVSWYQQALGQGPQFIFQYYEEEERQRGNFPDRFSGHQFPNYSSELNVNALLLGDSALYLCASSLGTGGYEQYFGPGTRLTVT.

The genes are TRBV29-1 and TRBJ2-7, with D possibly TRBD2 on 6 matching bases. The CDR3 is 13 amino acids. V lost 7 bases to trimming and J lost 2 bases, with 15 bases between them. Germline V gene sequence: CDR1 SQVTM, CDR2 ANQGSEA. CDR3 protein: CSGARDAPYEQYF. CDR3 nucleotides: TGCAGCGGTGCGCGGGACGCGCCCTACGAGCAGTACTTC.

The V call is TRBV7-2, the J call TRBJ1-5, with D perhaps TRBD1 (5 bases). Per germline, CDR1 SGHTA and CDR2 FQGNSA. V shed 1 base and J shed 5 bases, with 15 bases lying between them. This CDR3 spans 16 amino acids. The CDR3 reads CASSLGARVNDQPQHF. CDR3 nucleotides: TGTGCCAGCAGCTTAGGTGCCAGGGTGAACGATCAGCCCCAGCATTTT.

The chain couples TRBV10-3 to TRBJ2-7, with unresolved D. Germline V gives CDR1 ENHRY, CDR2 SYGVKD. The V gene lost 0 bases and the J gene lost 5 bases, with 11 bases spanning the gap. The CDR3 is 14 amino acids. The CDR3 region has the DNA TGTGCCATCAGTGAGTCCCCAGGCGAAGACGAGCAGTACTTC. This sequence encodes CAISESPGEDEQYF.

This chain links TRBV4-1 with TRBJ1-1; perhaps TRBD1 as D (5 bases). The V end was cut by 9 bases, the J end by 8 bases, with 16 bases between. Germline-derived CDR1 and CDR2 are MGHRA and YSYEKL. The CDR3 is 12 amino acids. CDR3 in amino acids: CARESPGREAFF. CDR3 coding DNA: TGCGCCAGAGAGTCCCCAGGGAGGGAAGCTTTCTTT.

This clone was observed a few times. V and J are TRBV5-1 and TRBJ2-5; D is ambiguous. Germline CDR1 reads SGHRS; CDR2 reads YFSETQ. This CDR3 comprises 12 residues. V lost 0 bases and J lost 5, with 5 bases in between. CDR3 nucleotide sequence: TGCGCCAGCAGCTTGGCCATGGAGACCCAGTACTTC. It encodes CASSLAMETQYF.

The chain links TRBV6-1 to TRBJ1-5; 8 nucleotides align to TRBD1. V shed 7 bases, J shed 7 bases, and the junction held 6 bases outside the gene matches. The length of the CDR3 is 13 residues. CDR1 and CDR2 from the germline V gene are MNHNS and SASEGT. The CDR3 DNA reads TGTGCCAGCAACGACAGGGGAGGGCAGCCCCAGCATTTT. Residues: CASNDRGGQPQHF.

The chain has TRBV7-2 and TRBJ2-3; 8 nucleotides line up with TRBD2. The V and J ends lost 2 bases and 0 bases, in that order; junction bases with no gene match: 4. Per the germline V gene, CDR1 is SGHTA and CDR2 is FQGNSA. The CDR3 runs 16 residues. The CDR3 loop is CASSLQASGSTDTQYF. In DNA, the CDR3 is TGTGCCAGCAGCTTACAGGCTAGCGGGAGCACAGATACGCAGTATTTT.

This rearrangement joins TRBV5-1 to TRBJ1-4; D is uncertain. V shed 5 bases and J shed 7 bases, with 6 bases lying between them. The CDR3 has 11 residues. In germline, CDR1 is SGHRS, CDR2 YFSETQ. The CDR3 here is CASRRAEKLFF. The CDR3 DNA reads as TGCGCCAGCAGGAGGGCTGAAAAACTGTTTTTT.

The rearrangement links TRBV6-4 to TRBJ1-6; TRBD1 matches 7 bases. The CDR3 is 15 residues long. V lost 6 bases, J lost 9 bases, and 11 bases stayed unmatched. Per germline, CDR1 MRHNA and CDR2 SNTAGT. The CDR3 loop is CASRPSTGAGSPLHF. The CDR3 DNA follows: TGTGCCAGCAGGCCCTCTACAGGGGCAGGTTCACCCCTCCACTTT.

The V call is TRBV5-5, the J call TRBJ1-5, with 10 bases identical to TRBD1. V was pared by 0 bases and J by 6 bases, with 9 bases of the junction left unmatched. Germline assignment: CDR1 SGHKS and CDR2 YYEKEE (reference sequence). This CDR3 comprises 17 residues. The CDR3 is CASSLEGTGVLVQPQHF. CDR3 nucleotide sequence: TGTGCCAGCAGCTTGGAGGGGACAGGGGTACTCGTTCAGCCCCAGCATTTT.

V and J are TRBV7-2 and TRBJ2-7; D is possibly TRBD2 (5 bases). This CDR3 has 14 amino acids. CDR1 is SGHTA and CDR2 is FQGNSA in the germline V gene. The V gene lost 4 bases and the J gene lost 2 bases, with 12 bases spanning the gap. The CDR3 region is CASSSYGVPYEQYF. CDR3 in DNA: TGTGCCAGCAGCTCCTACGGGGTGCCCTACGAGCAGTACTTC.

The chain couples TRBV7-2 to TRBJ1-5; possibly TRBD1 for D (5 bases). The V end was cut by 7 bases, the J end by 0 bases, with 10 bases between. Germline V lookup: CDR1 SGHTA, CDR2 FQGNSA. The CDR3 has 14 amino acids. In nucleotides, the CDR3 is TGTGCCAGCAACCAAAGGGGTAGCAATCAGCCCCAGCATTTT. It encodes CASNQRGSNQPQHF.

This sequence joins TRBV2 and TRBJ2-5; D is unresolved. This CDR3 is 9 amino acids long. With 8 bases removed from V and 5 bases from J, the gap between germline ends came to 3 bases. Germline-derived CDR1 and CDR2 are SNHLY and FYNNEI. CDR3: CASGETQYF. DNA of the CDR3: TGTGCCAGCGGCGAGACCCAGTACTTC.

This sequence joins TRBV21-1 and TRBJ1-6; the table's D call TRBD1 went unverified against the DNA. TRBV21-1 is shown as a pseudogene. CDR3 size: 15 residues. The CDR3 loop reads CASSKFPGIRSPLHF. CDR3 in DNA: TGTGCCAGCAGCAAATTCCCAGGGATACGTTCACCCCTCCACTTT.

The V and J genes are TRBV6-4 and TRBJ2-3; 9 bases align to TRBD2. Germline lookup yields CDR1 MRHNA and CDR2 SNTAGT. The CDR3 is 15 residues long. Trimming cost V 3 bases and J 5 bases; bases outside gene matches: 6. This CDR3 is CASSELAGARDTQYF. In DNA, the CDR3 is TGTGCCAGCAGTGAGTTAGCGGGAGCAAGAGATACGCAGTATTTT.

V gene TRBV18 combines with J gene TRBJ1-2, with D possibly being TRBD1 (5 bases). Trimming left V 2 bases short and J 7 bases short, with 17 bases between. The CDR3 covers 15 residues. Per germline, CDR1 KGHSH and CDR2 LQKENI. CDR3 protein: CASSPVGQGSSGYTF. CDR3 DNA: TGTGCCAGCTCACCAGTGGGGCAGGGCTCTTCTGGCTACACCTTC.

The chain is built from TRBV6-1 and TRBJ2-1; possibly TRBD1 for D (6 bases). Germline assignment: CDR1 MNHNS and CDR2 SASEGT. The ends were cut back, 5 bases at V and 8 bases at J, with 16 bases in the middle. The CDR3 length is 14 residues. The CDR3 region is CASSQGSSVDEQFF. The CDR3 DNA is TGTGCCAGCAGTCAGGGGAGTAGTGTCGATGAGCAGTTCTTC.

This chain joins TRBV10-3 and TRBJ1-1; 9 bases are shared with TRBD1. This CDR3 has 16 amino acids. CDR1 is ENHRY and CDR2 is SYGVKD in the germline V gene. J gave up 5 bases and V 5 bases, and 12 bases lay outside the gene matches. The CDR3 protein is CAISTPSPTGGTEAFF. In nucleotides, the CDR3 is TGTGCCATCAGTACCCCCTCCCCGACAGGGGGTACTGAAGCTTTCTTT.

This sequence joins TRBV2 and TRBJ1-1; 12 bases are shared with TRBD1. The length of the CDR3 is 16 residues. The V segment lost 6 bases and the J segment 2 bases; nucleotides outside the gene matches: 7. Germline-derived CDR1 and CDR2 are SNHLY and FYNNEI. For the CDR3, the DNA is TGTGCCAGCAGGGCGGGACAGGGGGCCGGCAACACTGAAGCTTTCTTT. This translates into CASRAGQGAGNTEAFF.